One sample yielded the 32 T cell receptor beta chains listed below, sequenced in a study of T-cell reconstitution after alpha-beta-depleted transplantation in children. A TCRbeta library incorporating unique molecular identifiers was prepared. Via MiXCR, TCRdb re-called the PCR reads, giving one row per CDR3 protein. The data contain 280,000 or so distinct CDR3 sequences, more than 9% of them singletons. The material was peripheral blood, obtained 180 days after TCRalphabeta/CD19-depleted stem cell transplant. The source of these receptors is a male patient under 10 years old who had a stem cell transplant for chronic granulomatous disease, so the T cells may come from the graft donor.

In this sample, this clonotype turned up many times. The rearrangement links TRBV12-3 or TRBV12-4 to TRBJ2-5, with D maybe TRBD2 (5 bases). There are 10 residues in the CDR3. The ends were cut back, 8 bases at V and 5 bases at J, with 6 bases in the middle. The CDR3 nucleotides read TGTGCCAGCGGGAGCGAGACCCAGTACTTC. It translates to CASGSETQYF.

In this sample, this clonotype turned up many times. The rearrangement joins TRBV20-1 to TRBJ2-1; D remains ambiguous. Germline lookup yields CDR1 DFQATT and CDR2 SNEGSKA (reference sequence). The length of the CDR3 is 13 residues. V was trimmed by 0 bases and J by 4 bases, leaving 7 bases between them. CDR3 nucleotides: TGCAGTGCTAGAGATTCCGTTTACAATGAGCAGTTCTTC. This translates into CSARDSVYNEQFF.

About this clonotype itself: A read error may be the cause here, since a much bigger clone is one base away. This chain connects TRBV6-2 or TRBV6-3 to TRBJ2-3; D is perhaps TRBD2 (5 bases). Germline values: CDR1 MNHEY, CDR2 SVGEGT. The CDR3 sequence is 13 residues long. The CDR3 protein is CASSYSLANTPYF. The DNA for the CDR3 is TGTGCCAGCAGTTACTCCTTAGCGAATACGCCGTATTTT.

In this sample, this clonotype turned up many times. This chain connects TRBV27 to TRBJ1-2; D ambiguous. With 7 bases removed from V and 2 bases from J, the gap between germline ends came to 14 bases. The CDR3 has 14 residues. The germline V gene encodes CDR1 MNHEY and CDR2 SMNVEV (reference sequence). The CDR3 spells CASKEGFLNYGYTF. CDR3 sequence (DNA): TGTGCCAGCAAAGAGGGTTTTCTGAACTATGGCTACACCTTC.

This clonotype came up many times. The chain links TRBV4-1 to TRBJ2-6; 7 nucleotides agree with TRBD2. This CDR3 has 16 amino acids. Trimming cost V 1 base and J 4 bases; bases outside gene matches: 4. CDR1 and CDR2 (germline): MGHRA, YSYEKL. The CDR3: CASSQVGGRGANVLTF. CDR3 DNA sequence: TGCGCCAGCAGCCAAGTGGGAGGGCGCGGGGCCAACGTCCTGACTTTC.

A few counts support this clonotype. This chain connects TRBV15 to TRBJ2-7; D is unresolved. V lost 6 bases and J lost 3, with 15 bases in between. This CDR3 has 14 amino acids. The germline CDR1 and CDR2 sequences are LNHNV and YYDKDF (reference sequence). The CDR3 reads CATRKTYVGYEQYF. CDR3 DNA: TGTGCCACCAGGAAGACATACGTGGGCTACGAGCAGTACTTC.

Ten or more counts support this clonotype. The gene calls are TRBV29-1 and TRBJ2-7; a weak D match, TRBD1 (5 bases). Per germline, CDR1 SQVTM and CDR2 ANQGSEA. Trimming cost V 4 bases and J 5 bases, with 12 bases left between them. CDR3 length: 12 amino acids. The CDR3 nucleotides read TGCAGCGTTGTCAGGGATGGGGACGAGCAGTACTTC. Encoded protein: CSVVRDGDEQYF.

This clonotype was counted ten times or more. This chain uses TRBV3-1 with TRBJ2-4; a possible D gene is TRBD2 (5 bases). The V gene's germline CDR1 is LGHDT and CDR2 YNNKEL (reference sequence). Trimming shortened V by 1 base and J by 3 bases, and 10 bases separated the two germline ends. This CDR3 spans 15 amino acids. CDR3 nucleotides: TGTGCCAGCAGCCAAGGCGGACTGAGCAAAAACATTCAGTACTTC. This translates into CASSQGGLSKNIQYF.

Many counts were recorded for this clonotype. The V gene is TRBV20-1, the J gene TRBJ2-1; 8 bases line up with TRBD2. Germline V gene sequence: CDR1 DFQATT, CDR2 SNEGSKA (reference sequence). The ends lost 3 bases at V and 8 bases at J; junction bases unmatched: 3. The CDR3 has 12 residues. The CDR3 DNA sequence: TGCAGTGCTAGCGGGAGGGTCGATGAGCAGTTCTTC. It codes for CSASGRVDEQFF.

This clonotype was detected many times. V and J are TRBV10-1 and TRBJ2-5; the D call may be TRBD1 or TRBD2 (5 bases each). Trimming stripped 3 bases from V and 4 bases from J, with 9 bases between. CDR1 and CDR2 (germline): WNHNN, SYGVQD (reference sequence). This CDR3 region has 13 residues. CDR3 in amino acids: CASSDYGGETQYF. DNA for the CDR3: TGCGCCAGCAGTGATTATGGGGGAGAGACCCAGTACTTC.

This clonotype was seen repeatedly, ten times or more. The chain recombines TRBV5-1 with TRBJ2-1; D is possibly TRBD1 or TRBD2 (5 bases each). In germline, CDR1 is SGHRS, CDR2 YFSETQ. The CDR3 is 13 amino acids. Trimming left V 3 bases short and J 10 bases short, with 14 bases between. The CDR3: CASSSRGPQEQFF. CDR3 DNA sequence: TGCGCCAGCAGCTCACGGGGCCCACAGGAGCAGTTCTTC. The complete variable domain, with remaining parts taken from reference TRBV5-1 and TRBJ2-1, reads KAGVTQTPRYLIKTRGQQVTLSCSPISGHRSVSWYQQTPGQGLQFLFEYFSETQRNKGNFPGRFSGRQFSNSRSEMNVSTLELGDSALYLCASSSRGPQEQFFGPGTRLTVL.

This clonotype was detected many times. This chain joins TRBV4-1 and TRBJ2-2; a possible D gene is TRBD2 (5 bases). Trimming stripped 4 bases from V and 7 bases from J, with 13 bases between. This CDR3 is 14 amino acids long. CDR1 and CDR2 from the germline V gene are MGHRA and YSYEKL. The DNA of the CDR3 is TGCGCCAGCAGCCCGCTCGGACTCCGCGGGGAGCTGTTTTTT. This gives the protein CASSPLGLRGELFF.

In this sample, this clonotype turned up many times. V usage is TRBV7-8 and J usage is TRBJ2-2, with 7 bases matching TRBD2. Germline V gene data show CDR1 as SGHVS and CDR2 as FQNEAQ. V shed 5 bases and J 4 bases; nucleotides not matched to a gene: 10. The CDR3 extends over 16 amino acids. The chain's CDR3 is CASSQARSGATGELFF. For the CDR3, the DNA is TGTGCCAGCAGCCAAGCCAGAAGCGGGGCCACCGGGGAGCTGTTTTTT.

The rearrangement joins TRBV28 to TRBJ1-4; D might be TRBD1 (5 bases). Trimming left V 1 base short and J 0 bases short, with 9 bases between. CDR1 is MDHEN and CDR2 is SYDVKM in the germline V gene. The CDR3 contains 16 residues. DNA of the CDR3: TGTGCCAGCAGTTTATATTCGGGGGCAACTAATGAAAAACTGTTTTTT. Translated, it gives CASSLYSGATNEKLFF. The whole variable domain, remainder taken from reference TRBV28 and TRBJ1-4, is DVKVTQSSRYLVKRTGEKVFLECVQDMDHENMFWYRQDPGLGLRLIYFSYDVKMKEKGDIPEGYSVSREKKERFSLILESASTNQTSMYLCASSLYSGATNEKLFFGSGTQLSVL.

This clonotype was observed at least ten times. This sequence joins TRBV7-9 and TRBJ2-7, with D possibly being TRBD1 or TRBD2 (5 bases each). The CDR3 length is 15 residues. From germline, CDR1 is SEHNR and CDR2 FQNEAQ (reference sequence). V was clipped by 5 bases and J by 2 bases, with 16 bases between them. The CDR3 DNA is TGTGCCAGCAGCCCCCCGGGGCAGGGAACCTACGAGCAGTACTTC. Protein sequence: CASSPPGQGTYEQYF.

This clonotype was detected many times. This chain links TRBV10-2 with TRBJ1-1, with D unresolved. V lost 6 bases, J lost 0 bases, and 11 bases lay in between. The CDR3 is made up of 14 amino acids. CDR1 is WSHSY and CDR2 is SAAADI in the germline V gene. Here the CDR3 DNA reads TGCGCCAGCAGGGCCGGGATAATGAACACTGAAGCTTTCTTT. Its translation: CASRAGIMNTEAFF.

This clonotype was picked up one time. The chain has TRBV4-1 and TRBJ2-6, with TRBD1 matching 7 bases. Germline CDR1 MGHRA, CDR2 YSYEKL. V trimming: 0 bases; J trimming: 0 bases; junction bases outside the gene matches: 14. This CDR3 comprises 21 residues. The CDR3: CASSQDILGDSIFSGANVLTF. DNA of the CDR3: TGCGCCAGCAGCCAAGATATTCTAGGGGACAGTATTTTCTCTGGGGCCAACGTCCTGACTTTC.

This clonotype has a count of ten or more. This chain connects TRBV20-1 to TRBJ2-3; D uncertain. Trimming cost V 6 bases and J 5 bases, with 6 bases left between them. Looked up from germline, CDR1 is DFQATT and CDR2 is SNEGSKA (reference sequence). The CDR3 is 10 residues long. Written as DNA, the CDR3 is TGCAGTGCCACGGGAGATACGCAGTATTTT. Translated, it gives CSATGDTQYF.

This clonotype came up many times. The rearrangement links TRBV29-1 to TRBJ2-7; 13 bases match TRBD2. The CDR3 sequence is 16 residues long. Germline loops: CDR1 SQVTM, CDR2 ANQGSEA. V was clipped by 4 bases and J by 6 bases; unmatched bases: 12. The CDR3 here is CSVVGDTGTSGTEQYF. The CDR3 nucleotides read TGCAGCGTTGTAGGGGATACCGGGACTAGCGGGACCGAGCAGTACTTC.

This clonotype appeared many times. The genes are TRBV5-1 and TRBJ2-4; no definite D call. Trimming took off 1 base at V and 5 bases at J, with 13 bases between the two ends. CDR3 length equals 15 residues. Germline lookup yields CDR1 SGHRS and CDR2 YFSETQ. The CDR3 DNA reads TGCGCCAGCAGCTTGTCAGGAACAAATGAAAACATTCAGTACTTC. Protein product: CASSLSGTNENIQYF.

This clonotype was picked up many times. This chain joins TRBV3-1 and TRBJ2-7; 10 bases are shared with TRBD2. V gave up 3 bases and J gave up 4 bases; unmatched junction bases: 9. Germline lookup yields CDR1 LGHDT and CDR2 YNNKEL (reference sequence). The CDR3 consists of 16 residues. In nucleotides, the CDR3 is TGTGCCAGCAGCCACGAAACCGGACTAGCGGTGTACGAGCAGTACTTC. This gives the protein CASSHETGLAVYEQYF.

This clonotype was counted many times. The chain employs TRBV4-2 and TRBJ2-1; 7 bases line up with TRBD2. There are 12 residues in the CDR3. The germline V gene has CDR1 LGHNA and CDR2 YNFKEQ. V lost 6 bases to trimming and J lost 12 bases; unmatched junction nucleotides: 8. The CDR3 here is CASRRAGTGQFF. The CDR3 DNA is TGTGCCAGCAGACGAGCGGGGACGGGGCAGTTCTTC.

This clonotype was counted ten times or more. CDR3 residues: CASSEFSAGAPPYEQYF. In DNA form, the CDR3 reads TGTGCCAGCAGTGAGTTTTCAGCGGGGGCGCCGCCCTACGAGCAGTACTTC. The genes are TRBV6-1 and TRBJ2-7; 8 nucleotides line up with TRBD2. CDR1 and CDR2 from the germline V gene are MNHNS and SASEGT. Losses at the gene ends were 3 bases for V and 2 bases for J; bases not matched to a gene: 12. There are 17 residues in the CDR3.

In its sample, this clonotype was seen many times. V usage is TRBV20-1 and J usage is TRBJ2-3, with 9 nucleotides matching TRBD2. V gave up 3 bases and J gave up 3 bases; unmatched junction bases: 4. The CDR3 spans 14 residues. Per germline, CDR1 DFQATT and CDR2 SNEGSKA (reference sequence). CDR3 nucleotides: TGCAGTGCTAGGGTAGCGGGAGTGACAGATACGCAGTATTTT. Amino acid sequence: CSARVAGVTDTQYF.

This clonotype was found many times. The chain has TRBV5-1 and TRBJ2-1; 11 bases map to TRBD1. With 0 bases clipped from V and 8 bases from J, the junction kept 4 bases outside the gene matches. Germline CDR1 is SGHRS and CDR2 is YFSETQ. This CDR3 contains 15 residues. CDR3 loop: CASSLGDRGRDEQFF. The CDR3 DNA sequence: TGCGCCAGCAGCTTGGGGGACAGGGGGAGAGATGAGCAGTTCTTC.

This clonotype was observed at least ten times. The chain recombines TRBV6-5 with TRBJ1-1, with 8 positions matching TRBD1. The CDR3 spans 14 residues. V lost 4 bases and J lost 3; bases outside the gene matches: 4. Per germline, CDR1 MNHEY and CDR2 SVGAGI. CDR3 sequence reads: CASSSGQGYTEAFF. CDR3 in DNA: TGTGCCAGCAGTTCCGGACAGGGCTACACTGAAGCTTTCTTT.

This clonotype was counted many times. Here the CDR3 reads CASSLDSDHSPLHF. The CDR3, as DNA: TGCGCCAGCAGCTTGGACAGCGATCATTCACCCCTCCACTTT. This chain connects TRBV5-1 to TRBJ1-6, with D uncertain. The germline V gene encodes CDR1 SGHRS and CDR2 YFSETQ. The CDR3 has 14 residues. The germline V and J ends were trimmed by 0 bases and 8 bases, with 9 bases remaining between them.

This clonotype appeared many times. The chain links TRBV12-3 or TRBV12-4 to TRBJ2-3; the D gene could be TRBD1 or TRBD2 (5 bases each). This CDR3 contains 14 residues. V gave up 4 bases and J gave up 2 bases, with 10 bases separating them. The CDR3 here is CASSSTGLTDTQYF. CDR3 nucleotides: TGTGCCAGCAGTTCCACAGGACTCACAGATACGCAGTATTTT.

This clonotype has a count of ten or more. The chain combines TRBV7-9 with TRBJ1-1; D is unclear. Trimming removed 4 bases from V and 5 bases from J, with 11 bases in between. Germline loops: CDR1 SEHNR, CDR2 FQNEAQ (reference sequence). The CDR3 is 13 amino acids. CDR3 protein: CASSSTRATEAFF. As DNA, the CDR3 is TGTGCCAGCAGCTCCACTCGTGCAACTGAAGCTTTCTTT.

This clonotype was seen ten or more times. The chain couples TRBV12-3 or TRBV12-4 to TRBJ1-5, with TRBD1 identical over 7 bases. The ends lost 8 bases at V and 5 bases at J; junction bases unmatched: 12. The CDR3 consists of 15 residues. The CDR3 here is CASSIRDSLYQPQHF. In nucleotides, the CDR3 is TGTGCCAGCTCCATCCGGGACAGCCTTTATCAGCCCCAGCATTTT.

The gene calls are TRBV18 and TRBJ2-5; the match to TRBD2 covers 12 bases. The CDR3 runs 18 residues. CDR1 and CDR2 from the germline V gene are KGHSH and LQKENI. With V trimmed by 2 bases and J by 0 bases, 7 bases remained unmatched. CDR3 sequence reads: CASSPRPGTSGYQETQYF. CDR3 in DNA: TGTGCCAGCTCACCAAGGCCGGGGACTAGCGGGTACCAAGAGACCCAGTACTTC.

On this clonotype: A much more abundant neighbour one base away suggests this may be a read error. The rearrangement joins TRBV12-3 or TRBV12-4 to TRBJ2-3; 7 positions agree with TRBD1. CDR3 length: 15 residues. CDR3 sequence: CVSRGKGGPTDTQYF. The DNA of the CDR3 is TGTGTCAGCAGAGGAAAAGGGGGCCCCACAGATACGCAGTATTTT.